This section outlines one T cell receptor beta chain sequence together with its context. The specificity of this receptor is unknown. Per-base quality was not reported, and no clone a single base away is much larger than it. Reading the germline V gene (reference sequence) gives CDR1 SEHNR and CDR2 FQNEAQ. From the cysteine up to the phenylalanine, the CDR3 has a length of 12 residues. CDR3 DNA only is kept here, 36 bases in frame from base 1. For this chain, trimming is 5 bases at the V end and 8 bases at the J end, and the number of junction bases without a gene match is 5. The data were taken from a study of blood T cell repertoires in COVID-19 (TCRdb year 2020). Looking at the study overall: The collaborator samples originated in the United States, Italy and Spain and spanned the acute and convalescent phases of COVID-19. The material from the prospective study consisted of cDNA or gDNA derived from T cells, B-cell-depleted T cells, or PBMCs. Sample metadata almost always included a de-identified subject ID, COVID-19 status, age in years and sex. Deeply sampled blood TCRbeta repertoires from subjects exposed to, actively infected with, or recovered from COVID-19 were included in the dataset. Where available, HLA class I and class II types were obtained from metadata supplied by the sample provider rather than from assay-based typing. The samples were drawn from the first 160 participants of the ongoing ImmuneRACE study and from 1,254 subjects provided by 6 global collaborators. The repertoires were released in a freely available public database intended as a resource for research on the immune response to SARS-CoV-2. Results and caveats for the whole study, not just this receptor: The quantity of clinical and demographic metadata differed by source and by participant and was supplied without curation.

The immunoSEQ Assay, a bias-controlled multiplex PCR, was used to amplify TCRbeta CDR3 regions from genomic DNA. Concerning the study's data processing: The number of nucleated cells in each sample was estimated from the amplification of reference gene primers within the assay. To quantify the absolute abundance of each unique TCRbeta CDR3 rearrangement, sequence reads were collapsed and filtered. For each sample, productive Simpson clonality was calculated as the square root of Simpson's diversity index over productive rearrangements. TCRdb limited this immuneACCESS table to in-frame rearrangements with V and J called. A share of clones is missing; checked studies link under half to unresolved V genes, and the rest is unexplained. From that table come the V and J calls and clone size; the DNA was used to work out D and trimming. The sample table holds 200,000 to 300,000 clones, of which 83% were seen once. Around 5.2% of the sample is in the top ten clones.

The collaborating institutions used their own protocols to collect whole blood in K2EDTA tubes. For TCRbeta analysis, collaborator samples were shipped as frozen whole blood, as isolated PBMCs, or as DNA extracted from either sample type. The source material was peripheral blood. The clonotype comes from a human donor in a cohort sampled during active COVID-19. The rearranged chain carries TRBV7-9 and TRBJ1-2; TRBD1 lines up with 7 middle nucleotides. The bases are TGTGCCAGCAGCCCGACAGGGTGGGGCTACACCTTC. It codes for CASSPTGWGYTF.